These 16 T cell receptor beta chains were sequenced from one sample in a study of T cell responses to AZD1222 COVID-19 vaccine. Libraries were prepared by immunoSEQ multiplex PCR; TCRdb keeps only in-frame clonotypes and omits some of them. The sample records some 100,000 clones, roughly 90% being singletons. The sequences come from peripheral blood, collected on day 0 of AZD1222 vaccination. The source is an adult in good health.

The rearrangement uses TRBV2 and TRBJ1-1; a weak D match, TRBD1 (5 bases). This CDR3 spans 14 amino acids. Trimming removed 2 bases at V and 10 bases at J, with 17 bases between. Germline V gene sequence: CDR1 SNHLY, CDR2 FYNNEI. CDR3 sequence (DNA): TGTGCCAGCAGTGAATGGGGGGAGCCCACAGGAGCTTTCTTT. This sequence encodes CASSEWGEPTGAFF.

The chain employs TRBV15 and TRBJ2-2; 7 bases line up with TRBD2. The V segment lost 3 bases and the J segment 1 base; nucleotides outside the gene matches: 2. The V gene's germline CDR1 is LNHNV and CDR2 YYDKDF (reference sequence). This CDR3 region has 15 residues. The CDR3 here is CATSRGGQNTGELFF. The CDR3 region has the DNA TGTGCCACCAGCAGGGGAGGGCAGAACACCGGGGAGCTGTTTTTT.

This rearrangement joins TRBV7-9 to TRBJ2-3, with D maybe TRBD2 (5 bases). CDR1 and CDR2 (germline): SEHNR, FQNEAQ (reference sequence). This CDR3 contains 12 residues. The germline V and J ends were trimmed by 1 base and 7 bases, with 6 bases remaining between them. The CDR3 loop reads CASSLERNTQYF. The CDR3 region has the DNA TGTGCCAGCAGCTTAGAGCGGAATACGCAGTATTTT. The full variable domain, with the rest looked up from reference TRBV7-9 and TRBJ2-3, is DTGVSQNPRHKITKRGQNVTFRCDPISEHNRLYWYRQTLGQGPEFLTYFQNEAQLEKSRLLSDRFSAERPKGSFSTLEIQRTEQGDSAMYLCASSLERNTQYFGPGTRLTVL.

The chain couples TRBV7-2 to TRBJ2-7; 7 bases map to TRBD2. Trimming removed 1 base from V and 2 bases from J; junction bases left unmatched: 5. This CDR3 is built from 15 residues. The V gene's germline CDR1 is SGHTA and CDR2 FQGNSA. CDR3 sequence reads: CASSLGASGAYEQYF. In DNA form, the CDR3 reads TGTGCCAGCAGCTTAGGTGCCAGCGGGGCCTACGAGCAGTACTTC.

For the CDR3, the DNA is TGTGCCAGCAGCCATTGGGACAGGGCCGACAATGAGCAGTTCTTC. It is translated as CASSHWDRADNEQFF. The chain combines TRBV3-1 (or the pseudogene TRBV3-2) with TRBJ2-1; 9 bases match TRBD1. This CDR3 has 15 residues. Germline loops: CDR1 LGHDT, CDR2 YNNKEL (reference sequence). With V trimmed by 3 bases and J by 5 bases, 5 bases remained unmatched.

The chain is built from TRBV19 and TRBJ1-5; unclear D gene. The V gene's germline CDR1 is LNHDA and CDR2 SQIVND (reference sequence). The V end lost 5 bases, the J end lost 0 bases, and 14 bases lay between the germline ends. The CDR3 is made up of 16 amino acids. Here the CDR3 reads CASSAREKFSNQPQHF. CDR3 DNA: TGTGCCAGTAGTGCCCGGGAGAAGTTTAGCAATCAGCCCCAGCATTTT.

Concerning this clone: The same CDR3 can be traced to other DNA sequences in this sample. The chain employs TRBV5-6 and TRBJ2-5, with 12 bases lining up with TRBD2. Germline V gives CDR1 SGHDT, CDR2 YYEEEE. V lost 4 bases and J lost 2; bases outside the gene matches: 3. CDR3 length: 15 amino acids. CDR3 loop: CASSLTSGGQETQYF. DNA for the CDR3: TGTGCCAGCAGCCTGACTAGCGGGGGTCAAGAGACCCAGTACTTC.

V is TRBV5-1 and J is TRBJ2-1; 12 nucleotides agree with TRBD2. With V trimmed by 4 bases and J by 8 bases, 4 bases remained unmatched. Germline values: CDR1 SGHRS, CDR2 YFSETQ. There are 14 residues in the CDR3. The CDR3 is CASSGTSGFDEQFF. CDR3 nucleotide sequence: TGCGCCAGCAGCGGGACTAGCGGGTTTGATGAGCAGTTCTTC.

The chain recombines TRBV14 with TRBJ1-2, with 8 bases fitting TRBD1. V was pared by 4 bases and J by 8 bases, with 12 bases of the junction left unmatched. The CDR3 is made up of 15 amino acids. Germline loops: CDR1 SGHDN, CDR2 FVKESK. This chain's CDR3 is CASSRPTGETGGYTF. In DNA form, the CDR3 reads TGTGCCAGCAGCCGCCCGACAGGGGAAACAGGGGGCTACACCTTC.

The V gene is TRBV28, the J gene TRBJ1-4; D is undetermined. Trimming shortened V by 6 bases and J by 0 bases, and 14 bases separated the two germline ends. The germline gives CDR1 MDHEN, CDR2 SYDVKM. CDR3 size: 16 residues. The CDR3 is CASSGIRPPTNEKLFF. In DNA form, the CDR3 reads TGTGCCAGCAGCGGGATTCGACCTCCAACTAATGAAAAACTGTTTTTT.

The chain uses TRBV6-6 and TRBJ2-7, with 7 bases that match TRBD2. V was pared by 10 bases and J by 1 base, with 10 bases of the junction left unmatched. This CDR3 contains 14 residues. Germline CDR1 and CDR2: MNHNY and SVGAGI (reference sequence). CDR3 DNA sequence: TGTGCCACCGGGGAGGGGCGGGGTTCCTACGAGCAGTACTTC. This translates into CATGEGRGSYEQYF.

The J gene is TRBJ2-7, the V gene TRBV5-1; the D gene is possibly TRBD2 (5 bases). There are 16 residues in the CDR3. Germline CDR1 reads SGHRS; CDR2 reads YFSETQ. Trimming took off 4 bases at V and 1 base at J, with 18 bases between the two ends. The CDR3 reads CASSAREGQTSYEQYF. CDR3 in DNA: TGCGCCAGCAGCGCCCGGGAAGGGCAGACTTCCTACGAGCAGTACTTC.

The chain joins TRBV30 to TRBJ1-2; 10 bases agree with TRBD1. The V gene end was trimmed by 2 bases and the J gene end by 6 bases; junction bases not matched to a gene: 3. Germline V gene lookup returns CDR1 GTSNPN and CDR2 SVGIG (reference sequence). The CDR3 contains 13 residues. The CDR3 region has the DNA TGTGCCTGGAGTAAGGGGACAGGGGATGGCTACACCTTC. This codes for CAWSKGTGDGYTF. Together with reference TRBV30 and TRBJ1-2, the CDR3 gives the full variable domain: SQTIHQWPATLVQPVGSPLSLECTVEGTSNPNLYWYRQAAGRGLQLLFYSVGIGQISSEVPQNLSASRPQDRQFILSSKKLLLSDSGFYLCAWSKGTGDGYTFGSGTRLTVV.

This chain links TRBV29-1 with TRBJ2-7, with TRBD2 identical over 8 bases. The CDR3 runs 13 residues. The V segment lost 6 bases and the J segment 5 bases; nucleotides outside the gene matches: 9. Germline V gives CDR1 SQVTM, CDR2 ANQGSEA. The CDR3, as DNA: TGCAGCGTGAGCGGGGGCTCCTACCACGAGCAGTACTTC. This encodes CSVSGGSYHEQYF.

The chain couples TRBV11-2 to TRBJ1-4; D ambiguous. V dropped 0 bases and J dropped 6 bases, with 8 bases sitting between them. Germline CDR1 reads SGHAT; CDR2 reads FQNNGV. The length of the CDR3 is 14 residues. CDR3: CASSLDLGYEKLFF. As DNA, the CDR3 is TGTGCCAGCAGCTTAGACTTGGGGTATGAAAAACTGTTTTTT.

V and J are TRBV11-3 and TRBJ2-7; weak D call: TRBD2 (5 bases). CDR1 is SGHNT, CDR2 YENEEA, per germline. The CDR3 covers 14 residues. Trimming removed 5 bases from V and 5 bases from J, with 16 bases in between. CDR3 nucleotide sequence: TGTGCCAGCAGCCGACGGACCGGGGTGGACGAGCAGTACTTC. This gives the protein CASSRRTGVDEQYF.